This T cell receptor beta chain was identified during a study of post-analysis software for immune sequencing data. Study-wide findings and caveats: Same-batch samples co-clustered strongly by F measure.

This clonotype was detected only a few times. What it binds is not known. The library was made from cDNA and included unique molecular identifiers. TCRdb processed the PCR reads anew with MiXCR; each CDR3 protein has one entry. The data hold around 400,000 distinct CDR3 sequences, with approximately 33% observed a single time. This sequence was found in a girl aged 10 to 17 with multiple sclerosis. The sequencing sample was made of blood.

CDR3 sequence reads: CASSWGQPGANVLTF. The CDR3 DNA sequence: TGTGCCAGCAGTTGGGGACAACCGGGGGCCAACGTCCTGACTTTC. The chain uses TRBV12-3 or TRBV12-4 and TRBJ2-6, with a tentative D call TRBD1 (6 bases). This CDR3 has 15 residues. V was shortened by 4 bases and J by 4 bases, with 11 bases between the two germline ends.